These 31 T cell receptor beta chains were all obtained from the same sample, sequenced in a study of early T cells in non-severe SARS-CoV-2 infection. TCRdb recomputed calls from the 5' RACE reads with MiXCR, one row per CDR3 protein. The repertoire includes roughly 17,000 distinct CDR3 sequences, around 5.6% of them detected once, and around 7% sits in the top ten. The sequencing here drew on whole blood, taken at baseline. Every receptor here comes from an adult who was a healthcare worker with PCR-confirmed SARS-CoV-2 infection or an uninfected control (not recorded which).

This clonotype was detected many times. The V call is TRBV5-1, the J call TRBJ2-7; D call uncertain. Germline CDR1 SGHRS, CDR2 YFSETQ. Trimming removed 5 bases at V and 5 bases at J, with 20 bases between. The CDR3 has 15 residues. The CDR3 DNA reads TGCGCCAGCAGTTTAGGAGCGTTGGGGATCGACGAGCAGTACTTC. This gives the protein CASSLGALGIDEQYF. Based on the CDR3 plus reference TRBV5-1 and TRBJ2-7, the full variable domain is KAGVTQTPRYLIKTRGQQVTLSCSPISGHRSVSWYQQTPGQGLQFLFEYFSETQRNKGNFPGRFSGRQFSNSRSEMNVSTLELGDSALYLCASSLGALGIDEQYFGPGTRLTVT.

This clonotype has at least ten counts. The rearrangement links TRBV7-6 to TRBJ1-1, with D uncertain. The CDR3 runs 13 residues. Trimming shortened V by 3 bases and J by 0 bases, and 5 bases separated the two germline ends. Germline V CDR1 and CDR2: SGHVS, FNYEAQ. As DNA, the CDR3 is TGTGCCAGCAGCTTTCGGTTGAACACTGAAGCTTTCTTT. It encodes CASSFRLNTEAFF. The full variable domain, completed using reference TRBV7-6 and TRBJ1-1, is GAGVSQSPRYKVTKRGQDVALRCDPISGHVSLYWYRQALGQGPEFLTYFNYEAQQDKSGLPNDRFSAERPEGSISTLTIQRTEQRDSAMYRCASSFRLNTEAFFGQGTRLTVV.

Many counts were recorded for this clonotype. V and J are TRBV20-1 and TRBJ1-4, with unresolved D. This CDR3 region has 15 residues. The V gene lost 0 bases and the J gene lost 0 bases, with 8 bases spanning the gap. Germline V gives CDR1 DFQATT, CDR2 SNEGSKA (reference sequence). CDR3 protein: CSAREGSSTNEKLFF. CDR3 nucleotides: TGCAGTGCTAGAGAGGGATCGTCAACTAATGAAAAACTGTTTTTT.

This chain uses TRBV5-5 with TRBJ2-1; TRBD1 might be the D (7 bases). The germline CDR1 and CDR2 sequences are SGHKS and YYEKEE (reference sequence). Trimming took 4 bases from V and 6 from J, leaving 11 bases between them. The CDR3 spans 13 residues. The DNA of the CDR3 is TGTGCCAGCAGCCCCAGGGGGGCCAATGAGCAGTTCTTC. Translated: CASSPRGANEQFF.

This clonotype was recorded at least ten times. The chain joins TRBV20-1 to TRBJ1-2, with 7 bases that match TRBD1. This CDR3 comprises 13 residues. CDR1 and CDR2 from the germline V gene are DFQATT and SNEGSKA (reference sequence). Unmatched junction bases numbered 8, after V lost 3 bases and J lost 7 bases. CDR3 protein: CSARGDSRSGYTF. CDR3 nucleotide sequence: TGCAGTGCTAGGGGGGACAGCAGGAGTGGCTACACCTTC.

This clonotype is classed as medium-sized. The gene calls are TRBV20-1 and TRBJ1-1; maybe TRBD1 (5 bases). Germline loops: CDR1 DFQATT, CDR2 SNEGSKA (reference sequence). Trimming took off 0 bases at V and 3 bases at J, with 11 bases between the two ends. The CDR3 consists of 14 residues. CDR3 DNA sequence: TGCAGTGCTAGAGATATAGGGGTGGACACTGAAGCTTTCTTT. Protein sequence: CSARDIGVDTEAFF.

This clonotype was seen many times. The rearrangement uses TRBV6-1 and TRBJ2-3; D not resolved. V was shortened by 4 bases and J by 0 bases, with 8 bases between the two germline ends. CDR3 size: 14 residues. Germline V CDR1 and CDR2: MNHNS, SASEGT. The CDR3 loop is CASSAYPSTDTQYF. The DNA for the CDR3 is TGTGCCAGCAGTGCGTACCCTAGCACAGATACGCAGTATTTT.

This clonotype is medium-sized within its sample. The chain is built from TRBV5-1 and TRBJ1-5; TRBD1 matches 7 bases. The CDR3 has 13 residues. Germline V lookup: CDR1 SGHRS, CDR2 YFSETQ. Unmatched junction bases numbered 3, after V lost 4 bases and J lost 5 bases. CDR3: CASSITGDQPQHF. The CDR3 nucleotides are TGCGCCAGCAGCATAACAGGGGATCAGCCCCAGCATTTT.

By share, this clonotype counts as medium-sized. J is TRBJ2-5 and V is TRBV11-2; 10 bases align to TRBD1. Germline V gives CDR1 SGHAT, CDR2 FQNNGV. This CDR3 has 16 amino acids. The J segment lost 4 bases and the V segment lost 1 base, leaving 6 bases of the junction unmatched. CDR3 sequence: CASSLVTGGEGETQYF. In DNA, the CDR3 is TGTGCCAGCAGCTTAGTGACAGGGGGCGAAGGAGAGACCCAGTACTTC.

This clonotype is medium-sized by share. The chain couples TRBV18 to TRBJ2-5, with D unclear. The germline CDR1 and CDR2 sequences are KGHSH and LQKENI. V was pared by 3 bases and J by 6 bases, with 14 bases between. The CDR3 length is 14 residues. This chain's CDR3 is CASSPAILRQTQYF. The CDR3 DNA is TGTGCCAGCTCACCGGCCATCCTTCGCCAGACCCAGTACTTC.

This clonotype is medium-sized within its sample. V is TRBV7-2 and J is TRBJ2-3; D ambiguous. Germline CDR1 and CDR2: SGHTA and FQGNSA. Trimming removed 5 bases at V and 3 bases at J, with 15 bases between. This CDR3 spans 15 amino acids. CDR3 nucleotide sequence: TGTGCCAGCAGCCCCCGACTGTTATTGACAGATACGCAGTATTTT. Protein sequence: CASSPRLLLTDTQYF.

This clonotype was recorded many times. The chain combines TRBV5-4 with TRBJ2-2; possible D gene TRBD1, 5 bases. Per germline, CDR1 SGHNT and CDR2 YYREEE (reference sequence). This CDR3 is built from 14 residues. V was trimmed by 3 bases and J by 1 base, leaving 7 bases between them. In DNA form, the CDR3 reads TGTGCCAGCAGCTCCACAGGGAACACCGGGGAGCTGTTTTTT. This sequence encodes CASSSTGNTGELFF.

This clonotype occurred many times. The V call is TRBV5-4, the J call TRBJ2-1, with D possibly being TRBD1 (6 bases). Trimming pared 2 bases from V and 5 bases from J, leaving 20 bases between. CDR1 and CDR2 (germline): SGHNT, YYREEE (reference sequence). The CDR3 loop spans 17 amino acids. CDR3 bases: TGTGCCAGCAGCTTCGTCAGGGGAATCGGCCGTAACAATGAGCAGTTCTTC. Protein sequence: CASSFVRGIGRNNEQFF.

This clonotype was observed at least ten times. J is TRBJ2-7 and V is TRBV18; 7 nucleotides line up with TRBD1. V shed 4 bases and J 5 bases; nucleotides not matched to a gene: 14. The CDR3 totals 16 residues. The germline CDR1 and CDR2 sequences are KGHSH and LQKENI. CDR3 sequence (DNA): TGTGCCAGCTCACGTAATCCTAGGGGGCTTATGCACGAGCAGTACTTC. Amino acid sequence: CASSRNPRGLMHEQYF.

The gene calls are TRBV11-2 and TRBJ2-1, with D possibly TRBD2 on 6 matching bases. Germline-derived CDR1 and CDR2 are SGHAT and FQNNGV. V lost 6 bases and J 0 bases, leaving 15 bases between the germline ends. This CDR3 spans 16 amino acids. The CDR3 DNA follows: TGTGCCAGCAGTTCCGGCGGGGAGGCCTCCTACAATGAGCAGTTCTTC. It translates to CASSSGGEASYNEQFF.

This clonotype was found many times. The gene calls are TRBV11-3 and TRBJ1-1, with D unresolved. The CDR3 is 14 amino acids. V was cut by 5 bases and J by 0 bases, with 10 bases left in between. The V gene's germline CDR1 is SGHNT and CDR2 YENEEA. The CDR3: CASSLGRMNTEAFF. CDR3 DNA sequence: TGTGCCAGCAGCCTCGGACGGATGAACACTGAAGCTTTCTTT. The variable domain in full, completed from reference TRBV11-3 and TRBJ1-1, reads EAGVVQSPRYKIIEKKQPVAFWCNPISGHNTLYWYLQNLGQGPELLIRYENEEAVDDSQLPKDRFSAERLKGVDSTLKIQPAELGDSAVYLCASSLGRMNTEAFFGQGTRLTVV.

Sample share makes this clonotype large. The CDR3 is CASSLSGAGTDTQYF. Here the CDR3 DNA reads TGTGCCAGCAGCTTATCAGGGGCAGGAACAGATACGCAGTATTTT. The rearrangement uses TRBV7-8 and TRBJ2-3, with a weak D call TRBD1 (6 bases). Trimming removed 2 bases at V and 3 bases at J, with 12 bases between. This CDR3 has 15 amino acids. Germline loops: CDR1 SGHVS, CDR2 FQNEAQ.

This clonotype was seen only a few times. V usage is TRBV7-8 and J usage is TRBJ2-5; 10 nucleotides align to TRBD1. Trimming took 5 bases from V and 4 from J; bases not matched to a gene: 7. The CDR3 length is 15 residues. CDR1 is SGHVS and CDR2 is FQNEAQ in the germline V gene. This chain's CDR3 is CASSGRTGGGETQYF. As DNA, the CDR3 is TGTGCCAGCAGCGGCCGGACAGGGGGAGGAGAGACCCAGTACTTC.

Many counts were recorded for this clonotype. V and J are TRBV5-4 and TRBJ2-6; 11 bases align to TRBD1. The trim removed 4 bases at V and 0 bases at J, leaving 6 bases unmatched. Germline V gives CDR1 SGHNT, CDR2 YYREEE (reference sequence). The CDR3 has 18 residues. CDR3 nucleotides: TGTGCCAGCAGCCACAAGGGACAGGGGGACTCTGGGGCCAACGTCCTGACTTTC. Amino acids: CASSHKGQGDSGANVLTF.

There are many counts of this clonotype. The CDR3 DNA sequence: TGTGCCAGTCAGACCCTTCGGGAGCAGTACTTC. It specifies CASQTLREQYF. The genes are TRBV28 and TRBJ2-7; D unclear. Germline CDR1 MDHEN, CDR2 SYDVKM. This CDR3 is 11 amino acids long. Trimming left V 9 bases short and J 7 bases short, with 13 bases between.

This clonotype appeared many times. This rearrangement joins TRBV27 to TRBJ1-2; D might be TRBD1 (5 bases). Trimming shortened V by 8 bases and J by 7 bases, and 17 bases separated the two germline ends. From germline, CDR1 is MNHEY and CDR2 SMNVEV (reference sequence). CDR3 size: 13 residues. Here the CDR3 reads CASRRGHLAGYTF. As DNA, the CDR3 is TGTGCCAGCCGCCGGGGCCACTTAGCTGGCTACACCTTC.

This clonotype has ten or more counts. The chain joins TRBV29-1 to TRBJ1-2; D gene unclear. CDR3 size: 11 residues. Germline lookup yields CDR1 SQVTM and CDR2 ANQGSEA. V was pared by 7 bases and J by 2 bases, with 8 bases between. CDR3 loop: CSALDNYGYTF. CDR3 DNA sequence: TGCAGCGCCCTGGACAACTATGGCTACACCTTC.

Ten or more counts support this clonotype. V and J are TRBV6-5 and TRBJ1-2; a weak D match, TRBD1 (5 bases). Germline V gene lookup returns CDR1 MNHEY and CDR2 SVGAGI. The length of the CDR3 is 14 residues. The V and J ends lost 6 bases and 2 bases respectively, with 13 bases between them. In DNA, the CDR3 is TGTGCCAGCAGCCTAAGCGGGACGAACTATGGCTACACCTTC. It encodes CASSLSGTNYGYTF.

This clonotype showed up many times. CDR3 sequence reads: CSAPRAGRSNYEQYF. CDR3 nucleotide sequence: TGCAGTGCCCCGAGGGCGGGGAGGTCCAACTACGAGCAGTACTTC. The V and J genes are TRBV20-1 and TRBJ2-7, with a tentative D call TRBD2 (6 bases). V was pared by 6 bases and J by 3 bases, with 21 bases between. Germline-derived CDR1 and CDR2 are DFQATT and SNEGSKA (reference sequence). The CDR3 consists of 15 residues.

This clonotype was observed at least ten times. The chain recombines TRBV18 with TRBJ2-7, with D possibly being TRBD1 (5 bases). Germline CDR1 and CDR2: KGHSH and LQKENI. Trimming left V 2 bases short and J 3 bases short, with 11 bases between. This CDR3 contains 14 residues. CDR3 loop: CASSPGVQDYEQYF. CDR3 nucleotides: TGTGCCAGCTCACCAGGGGTACAGGACTACGAGCAGTACTTC.

Written as DNA, the CDR3 is TGTGCCAGCAGCTCCCAGAGGGGATCGGGCGACTACACCTTC. Translating gives CASSSQRGSGDYTF. The chain carries TRBV5-4 and TRBJ1-2, with D perhaps TRBD1 (5 bases). V gave up 3 bases and J gave up 10 bases, with 19 bases separating them. This CDR3 is built from 14 residues. The germline gives CDR1 SGHNT, CDR2 YYREEE (reference sequence).

Note on this clonotype: A single base separates this from a much larger clone, so it may be a read error. CDR3 protein: CASSLLGSNYGYTF. DNA for the CDR3: TGTGCCAGCAGTTTATTAGGGTCAAACTATGGCTACACCTTC. This rearrangement joins TRBV12-3 or TRBV12-4 to TRBJ1-2, with no clear D. V shed 2 bases and J shed 2 bases, with 9 bases lying between them. The CDR3 totals 14 residues.

This clonotype was detected many times. DNA for the CDR3: TGTGCCGCAGCGGGGGTTGGCGAGCAGTACTTC. Translation gives CAAAGVGEQYF. The chain couples TRBV6-5 to TRBJ2-7, with TRBD2 matching over 8 bases. V lost 11 bases to trimming and J lost 6 bases; unmatched junction nucleotides: 6. This CDR3 contains 11 residues. Germline CDR1 MNHEY, CDR2 SVGAGI.

This clonotype has at least ten counts. The chain carries TRBV6-6 and TRBJ2-5, with TRBD2 matching 7 bases. V lost 7 bases, J lost 5 bases, and 10 bases stayed unmatched. CDR1 is MNHNY, CDR2 SVGAGI, per germline (reference sequence). This CDR3 contains 14 residues. The CDR3 loop reads CASTPAGDYETQYF. CDR3 nucleotide sequence: TGTGCCAGCACCCCGGCGGGGGATTACGAGACCCAGTACTTC.

This clonotype was counted many times. The genes are TRBV5-1 and TRBJ2-7; maybe TRBD1 (7 bases). The V gene's germline CDR1 is SGHRS and CDR2 YFSETQ. This CDR3 spans 14 amino acids. V lost 2 bases and J 6 bases, leaving 15 bases between the germline ends. The CDR3 DNA is TGCGCCAGCAGCTTCAGCAGGGGGGATGGCGAGCAGTACTTC. Amino acids: CASSFSRGDGEQYF.

This clonotype is categorized as medium-sized. The rearrangement links TRBV20-1 to TRBJ2-7; maybe TRBD2 (5 bases). The CDR3 sequence is 13 residues long. The V and J ends lost 1 base and 1 base respectively, with 8 bases between them. The germline gives CDR1 DFQATT, CDR2 SNEGSKA (reference sequence). The CDR3 bases are TGCAGTGCTAGAGCCGGACTGTCCTACGAGCAGTACTTC. Residues: CSARAGLSYEQYF.